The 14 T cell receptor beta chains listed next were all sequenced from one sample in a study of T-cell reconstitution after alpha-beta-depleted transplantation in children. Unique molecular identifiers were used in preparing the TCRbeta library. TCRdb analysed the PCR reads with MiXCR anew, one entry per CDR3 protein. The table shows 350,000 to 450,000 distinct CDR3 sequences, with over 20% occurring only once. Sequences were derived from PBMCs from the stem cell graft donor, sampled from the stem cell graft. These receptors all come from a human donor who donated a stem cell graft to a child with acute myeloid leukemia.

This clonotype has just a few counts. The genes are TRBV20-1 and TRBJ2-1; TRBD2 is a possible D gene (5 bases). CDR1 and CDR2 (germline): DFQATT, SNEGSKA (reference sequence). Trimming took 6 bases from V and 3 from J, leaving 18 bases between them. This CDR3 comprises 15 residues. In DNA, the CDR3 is TGCAGTGCCACGGACCAACGGGATGACTACAATGAGCAGTTCTTC. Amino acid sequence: CSATDQRDDYNEQFF.

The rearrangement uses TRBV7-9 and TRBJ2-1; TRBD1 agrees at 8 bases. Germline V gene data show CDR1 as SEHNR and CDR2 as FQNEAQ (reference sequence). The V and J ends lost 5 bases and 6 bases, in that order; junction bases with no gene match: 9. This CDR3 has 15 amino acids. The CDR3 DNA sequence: TGTGCCAGCAGCCCAAGGACAGGGCGACTCAATGAGCAGTTCTTC. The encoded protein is CASSPRTGRLNEQFF.

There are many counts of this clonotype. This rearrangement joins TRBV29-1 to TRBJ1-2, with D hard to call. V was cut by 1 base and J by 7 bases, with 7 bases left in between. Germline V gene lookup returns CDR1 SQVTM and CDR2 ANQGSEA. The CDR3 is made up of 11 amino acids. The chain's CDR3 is CSVEVGSGYTF. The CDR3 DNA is TGCAGCGTTGAAGTGGGTTCTGGCTACACCTTC.

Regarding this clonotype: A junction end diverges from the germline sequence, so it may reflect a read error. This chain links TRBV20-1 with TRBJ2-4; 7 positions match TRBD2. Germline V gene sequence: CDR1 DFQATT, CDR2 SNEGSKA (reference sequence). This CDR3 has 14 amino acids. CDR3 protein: CSSSGQKGKNIQYF. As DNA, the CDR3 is TGCAGTTCTAGCGGCCAGAAGGGCAAAAACATTCAGTACTTC.

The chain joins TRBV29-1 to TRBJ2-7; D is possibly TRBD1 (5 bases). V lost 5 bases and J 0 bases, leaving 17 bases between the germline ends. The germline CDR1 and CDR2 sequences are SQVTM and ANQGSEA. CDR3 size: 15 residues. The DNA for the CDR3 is TGCAGCGTTAATAAACCCCAGGGATTCTCCTACGAGCAGTACTTC. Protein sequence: CSVNKPQGFSYEQYF.

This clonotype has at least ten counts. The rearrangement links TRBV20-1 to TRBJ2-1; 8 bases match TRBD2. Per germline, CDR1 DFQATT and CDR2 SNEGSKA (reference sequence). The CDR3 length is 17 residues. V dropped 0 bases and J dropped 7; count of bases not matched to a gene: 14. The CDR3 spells CSARDPTIPRGRNEQFF. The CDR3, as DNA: TGCAGTGCTAGAGATCCGACGATACCACGCGGGAGGAATGAGCAGTTCTTC.

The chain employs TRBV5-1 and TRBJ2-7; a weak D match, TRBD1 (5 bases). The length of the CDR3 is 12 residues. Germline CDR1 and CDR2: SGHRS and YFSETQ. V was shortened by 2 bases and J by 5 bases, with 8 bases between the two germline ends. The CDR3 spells CASSFPGNEQYF. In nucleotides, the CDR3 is TGCGCCAGCAGCTTCCCAGGGAACGAGCAGTACTTC. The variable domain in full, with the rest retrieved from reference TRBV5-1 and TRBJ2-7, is KAGVTQTPRYLIKTRGQQVTLSCSPISGHRSVSWYQQTPGQGLQFLFEYFSETQRNKGNFPGRFSGRQFSNSRSEMNVSTLELGDSALYLCASSFPGNEQYFGPGTRLTVT.

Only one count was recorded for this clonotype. Here the CDR3 DNA reads TGTGCCACCAGTGACCAGGGACGCTTAAGCACAGATACGCAGTATTTT. The encoded protein is CATSDQGRLSTDTQYF. This rearrangement joins TRBV24-1 to TRBJ2-3; the D call may be TRBD1 or TRBD2 (5 bases each). CDR3 length equals 16 residues. CDR1 is KGHDR and CDR2 is SFDVKD in the germline V gene. V was cut by 4 bases and J by 0 bases, with 13 bases left in between.

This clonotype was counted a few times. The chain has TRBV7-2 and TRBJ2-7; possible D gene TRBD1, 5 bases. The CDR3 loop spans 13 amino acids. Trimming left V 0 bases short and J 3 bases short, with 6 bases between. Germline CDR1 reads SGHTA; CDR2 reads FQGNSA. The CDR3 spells CASSLARDYEQYF. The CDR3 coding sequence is TGTGCCAGCAGCTTAGCCAGGGACTACGAGCAGTACTTC.

The CDR3 region is CASSYEVAGGELFF. CDR3 DNA sequence: TGTGCCAGCAGTTACGAGGTGGCTGGCGGGGAGCTGTTTTTT. The chain recombines TRBV6-5 with TRBJ2-2; D is unresolved. From germline, CDR1 is MNHEY and CDR2 SVGAGI. Trimming cost V 2 bases and J 7 bases, with 11 bases left between them. The CDR3 is 14 residues long.

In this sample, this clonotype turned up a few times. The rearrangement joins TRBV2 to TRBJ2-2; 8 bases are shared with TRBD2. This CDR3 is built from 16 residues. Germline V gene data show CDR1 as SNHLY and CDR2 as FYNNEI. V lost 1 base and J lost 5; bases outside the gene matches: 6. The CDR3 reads CASSEGAGGGTGELFF. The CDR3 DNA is TGTGCCAGCAGTGAAGGGGCGGGAGGAGGTACCGGGGAGCTGTTTTTT.

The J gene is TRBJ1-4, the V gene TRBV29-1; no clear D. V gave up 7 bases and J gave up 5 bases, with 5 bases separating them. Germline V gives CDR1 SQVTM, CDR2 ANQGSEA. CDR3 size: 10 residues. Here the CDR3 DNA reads TGCAGCGGTTTCAATGAAAAACTGTTTTTT. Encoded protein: CSGFNEKLFF. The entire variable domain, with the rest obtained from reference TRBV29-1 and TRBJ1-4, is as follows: SAVISQKPSRDICQRGTSLTIQCQVDSQVTMMFWYRQQPGQSLTLIATANQGSEATYESGFVIDKFPISRPNLTFSTLTVSNMSPEDSSIYLCSGFNEKLFFGSGTQLSVL.

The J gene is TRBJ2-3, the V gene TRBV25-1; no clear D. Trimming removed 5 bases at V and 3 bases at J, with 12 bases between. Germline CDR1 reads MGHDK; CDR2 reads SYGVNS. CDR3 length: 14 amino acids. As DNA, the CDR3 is TGTGCCAGCAGTAGGTACCTGGTGACAGATACGCAGTATTTT. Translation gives CASSRYLVTDTQYF.

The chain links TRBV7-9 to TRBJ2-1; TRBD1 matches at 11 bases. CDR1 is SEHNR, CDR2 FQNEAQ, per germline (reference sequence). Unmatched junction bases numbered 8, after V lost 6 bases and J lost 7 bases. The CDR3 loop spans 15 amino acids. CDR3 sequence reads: CASSTDRGLLNEQFF. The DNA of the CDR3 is TGTGCCAGCAGTACGGACAGGGGGCTCTTGAATGAGCAGTTCTTC.